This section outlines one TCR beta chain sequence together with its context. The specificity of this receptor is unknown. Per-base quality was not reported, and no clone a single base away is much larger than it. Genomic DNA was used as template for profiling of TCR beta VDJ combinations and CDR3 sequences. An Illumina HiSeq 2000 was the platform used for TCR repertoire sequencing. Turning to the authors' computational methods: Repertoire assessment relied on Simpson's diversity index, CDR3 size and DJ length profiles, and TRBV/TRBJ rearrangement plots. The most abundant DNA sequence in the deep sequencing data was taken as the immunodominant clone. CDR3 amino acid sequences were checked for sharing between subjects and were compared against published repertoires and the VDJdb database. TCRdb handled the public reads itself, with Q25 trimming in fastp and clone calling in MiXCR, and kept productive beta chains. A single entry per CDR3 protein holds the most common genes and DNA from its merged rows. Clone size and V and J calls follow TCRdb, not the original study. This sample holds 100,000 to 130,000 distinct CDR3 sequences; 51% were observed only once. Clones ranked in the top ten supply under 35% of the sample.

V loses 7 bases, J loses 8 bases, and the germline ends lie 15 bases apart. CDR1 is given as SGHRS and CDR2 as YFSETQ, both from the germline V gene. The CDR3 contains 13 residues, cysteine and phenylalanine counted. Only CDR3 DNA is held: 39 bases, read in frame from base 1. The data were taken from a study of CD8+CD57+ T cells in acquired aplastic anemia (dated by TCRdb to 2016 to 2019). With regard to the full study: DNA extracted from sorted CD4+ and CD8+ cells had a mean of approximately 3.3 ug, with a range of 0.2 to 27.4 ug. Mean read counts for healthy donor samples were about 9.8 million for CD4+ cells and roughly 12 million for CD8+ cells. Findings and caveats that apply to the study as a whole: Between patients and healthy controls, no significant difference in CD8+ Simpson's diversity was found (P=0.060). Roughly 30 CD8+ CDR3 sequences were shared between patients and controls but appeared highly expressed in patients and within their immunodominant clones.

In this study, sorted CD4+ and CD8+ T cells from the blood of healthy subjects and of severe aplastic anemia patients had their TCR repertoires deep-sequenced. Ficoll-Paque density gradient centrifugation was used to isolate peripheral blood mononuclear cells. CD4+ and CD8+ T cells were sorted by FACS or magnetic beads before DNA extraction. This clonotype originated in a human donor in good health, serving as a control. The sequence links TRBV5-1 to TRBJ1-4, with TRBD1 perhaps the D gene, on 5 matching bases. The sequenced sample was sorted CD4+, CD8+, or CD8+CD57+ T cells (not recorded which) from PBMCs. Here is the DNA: TGCGCCAGCCGCACCGGGACGAGAGAAAAACTGTTTTTT. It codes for CASRTGTREKLFF. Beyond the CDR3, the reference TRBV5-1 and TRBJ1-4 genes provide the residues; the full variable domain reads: KAGVTQTPRYLIKTRGQQVTLSCSPISGHRSVSWYQQTPGQGLQFLFEYFSETQRNKGNFPGRFSGRQFSNSRSEMNVSTLELGDSALYLCASRTGTREKLFFGSGTQLSVL.